The 19 T cell receptor beta chains reported below all come from one sample, sequenced in a study of blood T cell repertoires in COVID-19. Assay used: immunoSEQ multiplex PCR; TCRdb lists only in-frame clones, some missing. This sample yields roughly 200,000 clones, of which around nine tenths are seen a single time; roughly 6.4% belongs to the top ten. Material: peripheral blood. The origin of the receptors is a man aged 60-69 years who had recovered from COVID-19.

The rearrangement joins TRBV7-2 to TRBJ2-5, with 7 bases lining up with TRBD1. The CDR3 is made up of 13 amino acids. V lost 4 bases, J lost 6 bases, and 5 bases stayed unmatched. Germline V gene data show CDR1 as SGHTA and CDR2 as FQGNSA. Here the CDR3 DNA reads TGTGCCAGCAGCTCTCAGGGGGATAAGACCCAGTACTTC. It yields the protein CASSSQGDKTQYF.

V and J are TRBV28 and TRBJ2-5; D possibly corresponds to TRBD1 (5 bases). Deletions cut 1 base from V and 7 bases from J, with 13 bases between. CDR1 is MDHEN, CDR2 SYDVKM, per germline. This CDR3 contains 14 residues. CDR3 coding DNA: TGTGCCAGCAGTTTATCGACAGTGCGTCGGACCCAGTACTTC. It yields the protein CASSLSTVRRTQYF.

On this clone: Additional DNA sequences in this sample encode the identical CDR3. V usage is TRBV21-1 and J usage is TRBJ1-5; whether TRBD1, the table's D call, matches the DNA was not checked. TRBV21-1 is a documented pseudogene. This CDR3 spans 18 amino acids. This CDR3 is CASSKSGTPSATNQPQHF. The CDR3 nucleotides are TGTGCCAGCAGCAAATCAGGAACCCCTTCCGCCACCAATCAGCCTCAGCATTTT.

The rearrangement links TRBV6-5 to TRBJ2-7; tentatively, D is TRBD1 (5 bases). CDR3 length equals 13 residues. From germline, CDR1 is MNHEY and CDR2 SVGAGI. Between the trimmed V and J ends, which lost 1 base and 6 bases, there was a span of 10 bases. This CDR3 reads CASSYLGALEQYF. In DNA, the CDR3 is TGTGCCAGCAGTTACTTAGGGGCACTCGAGCAGTACTTC.

This clone was found once. CDR3 DNA sequence: TGTGCCAGCAGCTTATTTGGGTCAGGGTTGAGGGGCTACACCTTC. It codes for CASSLFGSGLRGYTF. The V and J genes are TRBV7-8 and TRBJ1-2; D is possibly TRBD1 (5 bases). V dropped 2 bases and J dropped 8 bases, with 18 bases sitting between them. This CDR3 is 15 amino acids long. The germline CDR1 and CDR2 sequences are SGHVS and FQNEAQ.

This chain links TRBV11-1 with TRBJ1-2; D may be TRBD1 (6 bases). CDR1 is SGHAT and CDR2 is FQDESV in the germline V gene (reference sequence). The length of the CDR3 is 16 residues. V was trimmed by 5 bases and J by 7 bases, leaving 23 bases between them. The CDR3 sequence: CASSPSTGTPLRGYTF. CDR3 nucleotide sequence: TGTGCCAGCAGCCCATCAACCGGGACACCGTTACGTGGCTACACCTTC.

The table lists this clone with a count of one. This rearrangement joins TRBV2 to TRBJ2-7; the D is unclear. The CDR3 contains 12 residues. Trimming removed 5 bases at V and 3 bases at J, with 8 bases between. Germline V gives CDR1 SNHLY, CDR2 FYNNEI. As DNA, the CDR3 is TGTGCCAGCAGTCAGACTGTCTACGAGCAGTACTTC. This codes for CASSQTVYEQYF.

In this sample, this clone turned up a few times. The chain recombines TRBV3-1 (or the pseudogene TRBV3-2) with TRBJ1-1; 7 bases match TRBD1. This CDR3 contains 16 residues. Trimming removed 4 bases from V and 5 bases from J; junction bases left unmatched: 13. Germline V gene data show CDR1 as LGHDT and CDR2 as YNNKEL (reference sequence). CDR3: CASSRPTSQGRTEAFF. DNA for the CDR3: TGTGCCAGCAGCCGGCCTACCTCACAGGGGAGGACTGAAGCTTTCTTT.

This clone was detected many times. The chain links TRBV11-3 to TRBJ2-1; 9 positions agree with TRBD2. The CDR3 runs 16 residues. With 0 bases clipped from V and 8 bases from J, the junction kept 8 bases outside the gene matches. Germline-derived CDR1 and CDR2 are SGHNT and YENEEA. This CDR3 is CASSLDGRGGQDEQFF. The CDR3 DNA reads as TGTGCCAGCAGCTTAGACGGGCGGGGGGGCCAGGATGAGCAGTTCTTC.

This clone has a single count. This chain uses TRBV19 with TRBJ2-7, with 8 bases identical to TRBD2. Germline CDR1 and CDR2: LNHDA and SQIVND (reference sequence). The junction had 10 bases not matched to a gene; V was cut back by 7 bases and J by 2 bases. The CDR3 runs to 15 residues. CDR3 nucleotide sequence: TGTGCCAGTACCGATCCAAGCGGGGGAACCTACGAGCAGTACTTC. The encoded protein is CASTDPSGGTYEQYF.

This sequence joins TRBV6-5 and TRBJ2-1; 8 nucleotides match TRBD1. Germline CDR1 MNHEY, CDR2 SVGAGI. This CDR3 region has 12 residues. V shed 7 bases, J shed 6 bases, and the junction held 2 bases outside the gene matches. CDR3 residues: CASTTGGNEQFF. The CDR3 bases are TGTGCCAGCACTACAGGGGGCAATGAGCAGTTCTTC.

This chain links TRBV6-2 or TRBV6-3 with TRBJ2-3; 8 nucleotides align to TRBD1. The CDR3 sequence is 16 residues long. The J segment lost 5 bases and the V segment lost 6 bases, leaving 13 bases of the junction unmatched. Per germline, CDR1 MNHEY and CDR2 SVGEGT. As DNA, the CDR3 is TGTGCCAGCAGCCCTACCGTGGACAGGGAGGTAGATACGCAGTATTTT. It yields the protein CASSPTVDREVDTQYF.

The rearrangement uses TRBV10-1 and TRBJ2-7; TRBD1 matches 9 bases. Germline assignment: CDR1 WNHNN and CDR2 SYGVQD (reference sequence). The CDR3 is 14 amino acids. J lost 5 bases, V lost 8 bases, and 10 bases had no gene match. Here the CDR3 reads CASQRGQGSDEQYF. CDR3 bases: TGCGCCAGCCAGCGGGGACAGGGATCTGACGAGCAGTACTTC.

CDR3 region: CASSSPLAYETQYF. The DNA of the CDR3 is TGTGCCAGCAGCTCTCCCCTAGCTTATGAGACCCAGTACTTC. The genes are TRBV6-6 and TRBJ2-5, with D possibly TRBD2 on 5 matching bases. Between the trimmed V and J ends, which lost 6 bases and 5 bases, there was a span of 16 bases. The germline V gene has CDR1 MNHNY and CDR2 SVGAGI (reference sequence). There are 14 residues in the CDR3.

CDR3 bases: TGTGCCAGCAGTTTAACGGGACAGGTCAATGAAAAACTGTTTTTT. Translation: CASSLTGQVNEKLFF. The chain is built from TRBV28 and TRBJ1-4; 8 bases are shared with TRBD1. Per the germline V gene, CDR1 is MDHEN and CDR2 is SYDVKM. The CDR3 totals 15 residues. Germline trimming cut 2 bases from V and 5 bases from J; bases unmatched to any gene: 4.

The V and J genes are TRBV6-6 and TRBJ1-5, with D perhaps matching TRBD1 (6 bases). The CDR3 sequence is 14 residues long. Germline CDR1 MNHNY, CDR2 SVGAGI (reference sequence). Trimming removed 6 bases from V and 6 bases from J, with 15 bases in between. The CDR3 protein is CASSRQVGTQPQHF. The CDR3 nucleotides read TGTGCCAGCAGCCGACAGGTTGGAACTCAGCCCCAGCATTTT.

CDR3 nucleotide sequence: TGCGCCAGCAGCCAAGAAGAACGGAGCAATCAGCCCCAGCATTTT. Protein sequence: CASSQEERSNQPQHF. The chain is built from TRBV4-1 and TRBJ1-5; no reliable D call. The CDR3 runs 15 residues. Germline values: CDR1 MGHRA, CDR2 YSYEKL. The V end lost 0 bases, the J end lost 1 base, and 7 bases lay between the germline ends.

The chain is built from TRBV7-2 and TRBJ2-5; unclear D gene. The V and J ends lost 1 base and 3 bases respectively, with 6 bases between them. Germline loops: CDR1 SGHTA, CDR2 FQGNSA. The CDR3 loop spans 13 amino acids. In DNA, the CDR3 is TGTGCCAGCAGCTTAGTGTCAGAAGAGACCCAGTACTTC. Translation: CASSLVSEETQYF.

The chain combines TRBV19 with TRBJ1-1, with TRBD1 matching over 8 bases. The ends lost 5 bases at V and 2 bases at J; junction bases unmatched: 4. This CDR3 has 14 amino acids. The germline CDR1 and CDR2 sequences are LNHDA and SQIVND (reference sequence). The CDR3 DNA is TGTGCCAGTAGTTCGGGACAGGTTAACACTGAAGCTTTCTTT. It encodes CASSSGQVNTEAFF.